This TCR beta chain was obtained from a study of T cell responses to AZD1222 COVID-19 vaccine. Study-level points and caveats: Two doses of AZD1222 preceded a rise in Spike-specific TCR breadth and depth. Within unmutated variant regions lay the reported targets of nearly half of spike-specific TCRs. After the peak T cell response, and only then, were repertoires sampled.

V lost 4 bases, J lost 6 bases, and 13 bases lay in between. CDR1 is SGHRS, CDR2 YFSETQ, per germline. The CDR3 runs to 14 residues. Details on this clone: Its target is unknown.

Second doses that came at about 4 or about 12 weeks were put together. Profiling relied on immunoSEQ multiplex PCR, and the TCRdb table lists in-frame clones only, not all of them. The table lists some 99,000 clones, roughly 83% of them singletons. This chain links TRBV5-1 with TRBJ2-2; the D is unclear. The starting material was peripheral blood, obtained 28 days after the second AZD1222 dose. The source of this sequence is an adult who received the AZD1222 COVID-19 vaccine. CDR3 sequence reads: CASSPVEVAGELFF. The CDR3 nucleotides read TGCGCCAGCAGCCCCGTAGAGGTAGCCGGGGAGCTGTTTTTT.